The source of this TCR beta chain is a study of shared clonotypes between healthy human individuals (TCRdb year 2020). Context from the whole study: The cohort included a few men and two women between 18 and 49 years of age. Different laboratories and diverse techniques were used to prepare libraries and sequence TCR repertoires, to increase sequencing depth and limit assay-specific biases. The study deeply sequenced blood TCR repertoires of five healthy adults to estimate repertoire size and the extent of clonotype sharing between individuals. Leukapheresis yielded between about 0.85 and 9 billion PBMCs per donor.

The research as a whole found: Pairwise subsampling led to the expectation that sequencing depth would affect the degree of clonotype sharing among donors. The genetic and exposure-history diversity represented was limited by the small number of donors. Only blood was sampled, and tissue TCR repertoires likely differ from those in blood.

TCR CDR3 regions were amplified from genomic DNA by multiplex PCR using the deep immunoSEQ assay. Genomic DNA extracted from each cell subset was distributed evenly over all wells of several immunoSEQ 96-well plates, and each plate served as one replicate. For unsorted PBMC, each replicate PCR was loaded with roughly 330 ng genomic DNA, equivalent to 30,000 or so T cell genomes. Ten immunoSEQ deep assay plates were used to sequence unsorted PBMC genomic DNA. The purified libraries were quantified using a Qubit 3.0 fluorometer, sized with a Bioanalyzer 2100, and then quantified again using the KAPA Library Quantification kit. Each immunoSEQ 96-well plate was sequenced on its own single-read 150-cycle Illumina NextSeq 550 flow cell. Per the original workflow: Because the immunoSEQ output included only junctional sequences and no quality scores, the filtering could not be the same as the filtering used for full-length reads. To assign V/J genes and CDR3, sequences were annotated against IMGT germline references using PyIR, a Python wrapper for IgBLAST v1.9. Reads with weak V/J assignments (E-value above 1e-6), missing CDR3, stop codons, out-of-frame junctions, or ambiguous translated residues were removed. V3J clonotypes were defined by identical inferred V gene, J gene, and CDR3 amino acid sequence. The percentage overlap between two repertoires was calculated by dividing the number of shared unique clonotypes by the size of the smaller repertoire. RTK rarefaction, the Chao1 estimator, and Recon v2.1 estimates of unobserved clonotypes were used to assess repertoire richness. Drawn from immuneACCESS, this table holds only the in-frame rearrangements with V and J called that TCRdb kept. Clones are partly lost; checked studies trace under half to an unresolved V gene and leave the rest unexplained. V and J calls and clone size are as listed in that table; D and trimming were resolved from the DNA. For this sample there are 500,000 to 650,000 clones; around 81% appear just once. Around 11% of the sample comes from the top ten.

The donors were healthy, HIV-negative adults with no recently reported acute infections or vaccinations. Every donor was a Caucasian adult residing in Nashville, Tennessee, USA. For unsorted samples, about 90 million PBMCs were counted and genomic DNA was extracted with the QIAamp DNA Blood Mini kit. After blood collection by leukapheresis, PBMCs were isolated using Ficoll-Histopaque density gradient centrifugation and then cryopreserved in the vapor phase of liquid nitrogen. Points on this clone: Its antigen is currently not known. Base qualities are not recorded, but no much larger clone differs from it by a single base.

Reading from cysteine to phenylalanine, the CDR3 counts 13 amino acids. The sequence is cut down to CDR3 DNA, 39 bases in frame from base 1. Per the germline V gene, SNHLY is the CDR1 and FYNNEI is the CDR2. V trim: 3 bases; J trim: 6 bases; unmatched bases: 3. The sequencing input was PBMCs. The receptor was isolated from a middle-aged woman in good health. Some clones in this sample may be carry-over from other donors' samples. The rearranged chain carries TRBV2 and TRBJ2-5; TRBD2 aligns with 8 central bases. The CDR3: CASSETGGQTQYF. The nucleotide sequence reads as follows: TGTGCCAGCAGTGAGACGGGAGGGCAGACCCAGTACTTC.